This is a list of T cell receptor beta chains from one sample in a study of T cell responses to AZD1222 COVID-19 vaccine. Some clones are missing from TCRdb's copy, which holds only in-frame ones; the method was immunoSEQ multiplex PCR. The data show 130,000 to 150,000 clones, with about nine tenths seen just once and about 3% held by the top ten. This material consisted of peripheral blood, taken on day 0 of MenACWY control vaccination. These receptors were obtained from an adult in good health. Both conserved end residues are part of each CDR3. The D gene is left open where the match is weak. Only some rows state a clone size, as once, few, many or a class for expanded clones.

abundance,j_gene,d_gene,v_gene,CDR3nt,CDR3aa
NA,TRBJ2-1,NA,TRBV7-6,TGTGCCAGCAGCCCAGCGGGCACCTACAATGAGCAGTTCTTC,CASSPAGTYNEQFF
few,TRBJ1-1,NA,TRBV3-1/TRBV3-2,TGTGCCAGCAGCTTACTCAGGGGTGGGAACACTGAAGCTTTCTTT,CASSLLRGGNTEAFF
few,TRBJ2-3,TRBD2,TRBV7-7,TGTGCTAGCAGCCCAGCTAGCGGGGCTAGCACAGATACGCAGTATTTT,CASSPASGASTDTQYF
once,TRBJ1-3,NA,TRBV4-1,TGCGCCAGCAGCCGGATGGTCAGGGTCTCCTCTGGAAACACCATATATTTT,CASSRMVRVSSGNTIYF
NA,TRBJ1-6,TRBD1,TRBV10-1,TGCGCCAGCAGTGAGTCGGGACAGGGGGATTCACCCCTCCACTTT,CASSESGQGDSPLHF
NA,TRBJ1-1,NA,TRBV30,TGTGCCTGGGGCCTTCCGAACACTGAAGCTTTCTTT,CAWGLPNTEAFF
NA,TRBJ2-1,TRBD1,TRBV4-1,TGCGCCAGCAGCCAACACCGGGACAGGGGTGCTGAGCAGTTCTTC,CASSQHRDRGAEQFF
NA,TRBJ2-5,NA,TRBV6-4,TGTGCCAGCAGACAGCGCGGCGGGGAGACCCAGTACTTC,CASRQRGGETQYF
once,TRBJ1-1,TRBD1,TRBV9,TGTGCCAGCAGCGGTCAGACAGGGTTGAACACTGAAGCTTTCTTT,CASSGQTGLNTEAFF
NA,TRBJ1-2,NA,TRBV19,TGTGCCAGTACCCCCCCGGTGGGGGGCACTCACGGGAACTATGGCTACACCTTC,CASTPPVGGTHGNYGYTF
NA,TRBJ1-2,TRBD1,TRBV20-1,TGCAGTGCTAGTCGACAGGGAGACTATGGCTACACCTTC,CSASRQGDYGYTF